This TCR beta chain originates from a study of blood T cells in healthy people across ages. The authors ran a second PCR of about 6 to 11 cycles using a sample-barcoded 5' primer and a J-beta primer mix. One entry per CDR3 protein, called by TCRdb with MiXCR from the 5' RACE reads. This repertoire shows some 690,000 distinct CDR3 sequences, roughly 20% found once; its top ten account for around a fifth. V shed 1 base and J shed 7 bases, with 20 bases lying between them. This CDR3 is built from 16 residues. Germline V gene lookup returns CDR1 GTSNPN and CDR2 SVGIG (reference sequence). The receptor's source is a man aged 65-85 years in good health. The chain couples TRBV30 to TRBJ2-4; D may match TRBD1 or TRBD2 (6 bases each). The material sequenced was blood. CDR3 sequence reads: CAWSGGATWGANIQYF. The CDR3 DNA reads as TGTGCCTGGAGTGGCGGGGCAACGTGGGGGGCCAACATTCAGTACTTC.